Described below is a single TCR beta chain sequence and its context. In the source study's methods: Amplification of reference gene primers was used by the study to estimate nucleated cell counts. Measured with immunoSEQ multiplex PCR; TCRdb has only the in-frame clones, and not every one. That table furnishes V, J and clone size, whereas the DNA furnished D and trimming. The sample consists of more than 35,000 clones, 75% to 90% of them appearing once. The record originates from a study of blood T cell repertoires in COVID-19. The CDR3 is 18 residues long. CDR1 and CDR2 (germline): SGHDT, YYEEEE. V trimming: 4 bases; J trimming: 2 bases; junction bases outside the gene matches: 10.

This receptor was taken from a man aged 50 to 60 with active or convalescent COVID-19. The specimen was peripheral blood. The gene calls are TRBV5-6 and TRBJ2-7, with 15 bases fitting TRBD2. Here the CDR3 reads CASSDPGLAGGSTYEQYF. Here the CDR3 DNA reads TGTGCCAGCAGCGATCCGGGACTAGCGGGGGGCTCGACCTACGAGCAGTACTTC.